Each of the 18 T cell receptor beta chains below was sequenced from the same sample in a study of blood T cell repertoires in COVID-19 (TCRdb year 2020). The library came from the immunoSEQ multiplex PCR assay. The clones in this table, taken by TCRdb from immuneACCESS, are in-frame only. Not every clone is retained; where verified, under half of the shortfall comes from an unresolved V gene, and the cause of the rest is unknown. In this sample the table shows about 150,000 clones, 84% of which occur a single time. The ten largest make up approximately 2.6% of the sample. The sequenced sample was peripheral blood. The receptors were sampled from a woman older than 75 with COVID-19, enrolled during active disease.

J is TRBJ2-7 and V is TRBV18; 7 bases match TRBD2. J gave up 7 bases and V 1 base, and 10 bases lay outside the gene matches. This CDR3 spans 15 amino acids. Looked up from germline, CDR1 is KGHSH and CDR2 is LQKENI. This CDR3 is CASSPLAGPMREQYF. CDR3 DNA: TGTGCCAGCTCACCACTAGCGGGCCCCATGCGGGAGCAGTACTTC.

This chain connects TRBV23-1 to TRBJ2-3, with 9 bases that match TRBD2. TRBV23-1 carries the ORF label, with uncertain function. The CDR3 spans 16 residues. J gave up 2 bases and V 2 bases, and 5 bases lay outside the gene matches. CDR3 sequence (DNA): TGCGCCAGCAGTCAAAGGCTAGCGGGGCACACAGATACGCAGTATTTT. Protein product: CASSQRLAGHTDTQYF.

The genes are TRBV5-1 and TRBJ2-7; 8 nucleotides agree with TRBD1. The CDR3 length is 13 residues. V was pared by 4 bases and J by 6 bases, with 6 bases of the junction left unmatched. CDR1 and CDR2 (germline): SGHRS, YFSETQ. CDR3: CASSLTGALEQYF. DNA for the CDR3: TGCGCCAGCAGCCTGACAGGGGCCCTCGAGCAGTACTTC.

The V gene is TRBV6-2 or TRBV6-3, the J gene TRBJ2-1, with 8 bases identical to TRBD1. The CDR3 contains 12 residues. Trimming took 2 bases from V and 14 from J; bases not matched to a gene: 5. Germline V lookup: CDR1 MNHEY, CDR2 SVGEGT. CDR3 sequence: CASSYAVDREFF. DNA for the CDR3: TGTGCCAGCAGTTACGCAGTGGACAGGGAGTTCTTC.

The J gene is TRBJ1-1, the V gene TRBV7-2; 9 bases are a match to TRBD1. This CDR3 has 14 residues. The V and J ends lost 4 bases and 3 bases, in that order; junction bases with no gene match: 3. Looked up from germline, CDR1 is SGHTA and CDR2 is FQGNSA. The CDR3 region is CASSSGQGDTEAFF. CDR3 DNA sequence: TGTGCCAGCAGCTCGGGACAGGGCGACACTGAAGCTTTCTTT.

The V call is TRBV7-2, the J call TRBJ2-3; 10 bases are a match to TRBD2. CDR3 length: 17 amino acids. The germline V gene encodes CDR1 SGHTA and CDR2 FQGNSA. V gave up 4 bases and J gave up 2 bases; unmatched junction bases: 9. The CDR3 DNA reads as TGTGCCAGCAGCTCACTCCGCCTAGCGGGGGCCACAGATACGCAGTATTTT. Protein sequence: CASSSLRLAGATDTQYF.

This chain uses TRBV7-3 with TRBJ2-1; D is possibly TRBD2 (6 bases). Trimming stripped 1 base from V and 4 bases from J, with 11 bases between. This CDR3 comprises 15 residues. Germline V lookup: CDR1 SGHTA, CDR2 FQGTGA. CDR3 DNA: TGTGCCAGCAGCTTAATACGGGAGAATTACAATGAGCAGTTCTTC. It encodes CASSLIRENYNEQFF.

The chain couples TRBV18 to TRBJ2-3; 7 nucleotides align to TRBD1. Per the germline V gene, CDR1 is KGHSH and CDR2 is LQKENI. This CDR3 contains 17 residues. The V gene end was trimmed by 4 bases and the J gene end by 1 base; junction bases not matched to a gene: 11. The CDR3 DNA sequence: TGTGCCAGCTCACTCGTCCGCACAGGGGAAGGCACAGATACGCAGTATTTT. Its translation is CASSLVRTGEGTDTQYF.

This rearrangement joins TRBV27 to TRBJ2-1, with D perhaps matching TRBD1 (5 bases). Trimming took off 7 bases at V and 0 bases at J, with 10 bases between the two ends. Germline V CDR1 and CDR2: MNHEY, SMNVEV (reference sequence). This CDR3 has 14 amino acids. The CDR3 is CASNRQSSYNEQFF. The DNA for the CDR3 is TGTGCCAGCAATAGACAGTCCTCCTACAATGAGCAGTTCTTC.

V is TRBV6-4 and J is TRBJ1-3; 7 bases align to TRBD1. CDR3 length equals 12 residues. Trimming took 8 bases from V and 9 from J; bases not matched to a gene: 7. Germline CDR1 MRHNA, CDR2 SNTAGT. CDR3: CASRGGCATIYF. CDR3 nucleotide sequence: TGTGCCAGCCGAGGGGGCTGCGCCACCATATATTTT.

The CDR3 sequence: CASSLDLWQGAAGELFF. The CDR3 coding sequence is TGTGCCAGCAGCTTAGATTTATGGCAGGGGGCGGCCGGGGAGCTGTTTTTT. This rearrangement joins TRBV11-2 to TRBJ2-2; TRBD1 matches 8 bases. V lost 0 bases, J lost 6 bases, and 9 bases stayed unmatched. Germline CDR1 SGHAT, CDR2 FQNNGV. This CDR3 spans 17 amino acids. Complete variable domain (other parts from reference TRBV11-2 and TRBJ2-2): EAGVAQSPRYKIIEKRQSVAFWCNPISGHATLYWYQQILGQGPKLLIQFQNNGVVDDSQLPKDRFSAERLKGVDSTLKIQPAKLEDSAVYLCASSLDLWQGAAGELFFGEGSRLTVL.

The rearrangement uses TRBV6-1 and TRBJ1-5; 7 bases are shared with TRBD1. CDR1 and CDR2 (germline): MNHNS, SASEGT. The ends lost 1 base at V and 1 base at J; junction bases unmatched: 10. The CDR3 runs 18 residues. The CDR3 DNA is TGTGCCAGCAGTGAAGGCTACAGGGGTGTGAAGAGCAATCAGCCCCAGCATTTT. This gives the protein CASSEGYRGVKSNQPQHF.

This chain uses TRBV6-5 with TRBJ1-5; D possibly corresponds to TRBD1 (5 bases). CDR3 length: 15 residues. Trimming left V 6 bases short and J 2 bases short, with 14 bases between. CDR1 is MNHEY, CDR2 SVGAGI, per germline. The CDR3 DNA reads TGTGCCAGCAGCGGGGGGGTGGGTGGCAATCAGCCCCAGCATTTT. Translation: CASSGGVGGNQPQHF.

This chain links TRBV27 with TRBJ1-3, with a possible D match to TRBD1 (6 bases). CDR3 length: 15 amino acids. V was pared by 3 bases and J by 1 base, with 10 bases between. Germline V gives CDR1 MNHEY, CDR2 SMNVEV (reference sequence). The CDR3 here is CASSFQGYSGNTIYF. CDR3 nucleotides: TGTGCCAGCAGTTTTCAGGGGTATTCTGGAAACACCATATATTTT.

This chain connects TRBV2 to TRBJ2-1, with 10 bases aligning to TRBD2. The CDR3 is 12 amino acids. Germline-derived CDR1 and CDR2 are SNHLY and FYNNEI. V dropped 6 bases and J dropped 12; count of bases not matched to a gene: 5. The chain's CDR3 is CASRPSGGSQFF. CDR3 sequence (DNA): TGTGCCAGCAGGCCTAGCGGGGGATCGCAGTTCTTC. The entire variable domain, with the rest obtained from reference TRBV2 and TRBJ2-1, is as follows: EPEVTQTPSHQVTQMGQEVILRCVPISNHLYFYWYRQILGQKVEFLVSFYNNEISEKSEIFDDQFSVERPDGSNFTLKIRSTKLEDSAMYFCASRPSGGSQFFGPGTRLTVL.

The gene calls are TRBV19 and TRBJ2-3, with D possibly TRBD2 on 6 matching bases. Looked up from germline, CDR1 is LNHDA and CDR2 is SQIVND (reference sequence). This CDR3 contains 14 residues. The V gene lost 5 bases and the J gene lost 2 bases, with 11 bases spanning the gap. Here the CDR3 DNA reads TGTGCCAGTAGTTTGGGGAGGCCCACAGATACGCAGTATTTT. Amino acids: CASSLGRPTDTQYF.

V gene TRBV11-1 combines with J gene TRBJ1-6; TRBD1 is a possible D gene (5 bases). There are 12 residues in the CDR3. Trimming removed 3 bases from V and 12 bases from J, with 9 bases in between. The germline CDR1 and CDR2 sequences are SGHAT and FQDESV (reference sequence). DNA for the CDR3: TGTGCCAGCAGCTTTCGTACAGGACCCCTCCACTTT. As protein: CASSFRTGPLHF.

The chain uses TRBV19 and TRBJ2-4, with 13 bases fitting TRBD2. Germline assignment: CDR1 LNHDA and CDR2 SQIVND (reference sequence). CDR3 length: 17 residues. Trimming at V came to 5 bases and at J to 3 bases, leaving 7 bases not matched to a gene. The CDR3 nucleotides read TGTGCCAGTAGTTCCCGACTAGCGGGGGGTAGCAAAAACATTCAGTACTTC. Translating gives CASSSRLAGGSKNIQYF.